The present T cell receptor beta chain was sequenced within a study of T cell repertoires in cytomegalovirus infection. Study-level information: Indicated by public TCR beta signatures were CMV infection and matching HLA type.

MiXCR was run by TCRdb on the reads, yielding one entry per CDR3 protein. The table lists 76,000 or so distinct CDR3 sequences, 3.7% of them singletons. Trimming removed 4 bases from V and 3 bases from J, with 18 bases in between. The germline CDR1 and CDR2 sequences are SGHTA and FQGNSA. The CDR3 is 16 amino acids. This clonotype was observed at least ten times. The receptor's source is a human donor in good health (CMV status not recorded). Some clones in this sample may be carry-over from other donors' samples. The genes are TRBV7-2 and TRBJ1-2; tentatively, D is TRBD1 (6 bases). The specimen was PBMCs. The CDR3 nucleotides are TGTGCCAGCAGCTCCCGACAAGCGGGGGCTGACTATGGCTACACCTTC. Its translation: CASSSRQAGADYGYTF. Drawing the rest from reference TRBV7-2 and TRBJ1-2, the complete variable domain is GAGVSQSPSNKVTEKGKDVELRCDPISGHTALYWYRQSLGQGLEFLIYFQGNSAPDKSGLPSDRFSAERTGGSVSTLTIQRTQQEDSAVYLCASSSRQAGADYGYTFGSGTRLTVV.